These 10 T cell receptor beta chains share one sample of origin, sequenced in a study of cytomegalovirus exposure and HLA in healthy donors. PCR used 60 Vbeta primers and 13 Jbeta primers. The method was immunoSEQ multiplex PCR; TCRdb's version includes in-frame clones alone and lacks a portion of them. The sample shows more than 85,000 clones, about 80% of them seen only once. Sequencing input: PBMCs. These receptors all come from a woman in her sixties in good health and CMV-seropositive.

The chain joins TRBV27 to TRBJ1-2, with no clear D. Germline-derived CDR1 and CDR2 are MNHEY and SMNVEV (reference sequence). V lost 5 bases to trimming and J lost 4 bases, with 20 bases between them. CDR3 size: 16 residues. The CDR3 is CASSPGVFSGGYGYTF. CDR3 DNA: TGTGCCAGCAGTCCCGGGGTATTCTCCGGAGGCTATGGCTACACCTTC.

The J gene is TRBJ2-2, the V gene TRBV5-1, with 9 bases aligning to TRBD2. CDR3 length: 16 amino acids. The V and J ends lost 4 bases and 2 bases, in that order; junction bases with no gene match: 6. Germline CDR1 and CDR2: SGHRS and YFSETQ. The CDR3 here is CASSLLAGVNTGELFF. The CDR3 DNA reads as TGCGCCAGCAGCCTATTAGCGGGAGTTAACACCGGGGAGCTGTTTTTT.

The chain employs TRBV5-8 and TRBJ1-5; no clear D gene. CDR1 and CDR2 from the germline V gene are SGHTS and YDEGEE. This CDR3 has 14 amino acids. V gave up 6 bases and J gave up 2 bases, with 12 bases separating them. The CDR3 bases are TGTGCCAGCATCCTTGGGGAGGGCAATCAGCCCCAGCATTTT. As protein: CASILGEGNQPQHF.

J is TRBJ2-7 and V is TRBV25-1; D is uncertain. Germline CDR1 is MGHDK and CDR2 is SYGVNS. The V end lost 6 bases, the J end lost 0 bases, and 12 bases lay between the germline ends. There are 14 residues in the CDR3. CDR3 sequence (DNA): TGTGCCAGCAGCCCTAGGCGCAGCTCCTACGAGCAGTACTTC. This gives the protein CASSPRRSSYEQYF.

CDR3 in DNA: TGTGCCAGCAGCCGTTCGTCAGGGGAGTATGAGCAGTTCTTC. Its translation: CASSRSSGEYEQFF. The V call is TRBV5-5, the J call TRBJ2-1, with D maybe TRBD1 (6 bases). This CDR3 is built from 14 residues. Between the trimmed V and J ends, which lost 4 bases and 8 bases, there was a span of 16 bases. CDR1 is SGHKS, CDR2 YYEKEE, per germline (reference sequence).

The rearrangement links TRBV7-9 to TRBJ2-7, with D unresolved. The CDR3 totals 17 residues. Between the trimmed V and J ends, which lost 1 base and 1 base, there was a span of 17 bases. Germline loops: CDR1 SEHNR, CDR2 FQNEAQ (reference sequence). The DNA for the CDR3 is TGTGCCAGCAGCTTAGGGGTTCAGGCCCGAGCTTCCTACGAGCAGTACTTC. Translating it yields CASSLGVQARASYEQYF.

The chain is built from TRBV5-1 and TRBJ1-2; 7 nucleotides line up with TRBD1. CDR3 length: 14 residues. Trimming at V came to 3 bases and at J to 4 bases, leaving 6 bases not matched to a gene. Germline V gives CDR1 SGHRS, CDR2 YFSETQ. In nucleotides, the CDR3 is TGCGCCAGCAGCTCTAACTACAGGGGCTATGGCTACACCTTC. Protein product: CASSSNYRGYGYTF. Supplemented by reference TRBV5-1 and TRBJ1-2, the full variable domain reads KAGVTQTPRYLIKTRGQQVTLSCSPISGHRSVSWYQQTPGQGLQFLFEYFSETQRNKGNFPGRFSGRQFSNSRSEMNVSTLELGDSALYLCASSSNYRGYGYTFGSGTRLTVV.

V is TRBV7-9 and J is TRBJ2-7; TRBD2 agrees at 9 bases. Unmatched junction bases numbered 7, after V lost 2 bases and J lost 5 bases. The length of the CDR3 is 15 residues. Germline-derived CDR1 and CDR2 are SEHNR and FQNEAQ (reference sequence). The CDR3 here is CASSLFSGRRNEQYF. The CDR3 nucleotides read TGTGCCAGCAGCTTATTCAGCGGGAGGAGAAACGAGCAGTACTTC.

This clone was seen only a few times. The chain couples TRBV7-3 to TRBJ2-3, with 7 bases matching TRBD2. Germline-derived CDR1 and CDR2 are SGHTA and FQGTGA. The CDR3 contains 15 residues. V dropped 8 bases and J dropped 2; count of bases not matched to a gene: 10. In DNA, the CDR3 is TGTGCCAGCTCTCCCTATCTAGCGGACACAGATACGCAGTATTTT. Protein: CASSPYLADTDTQYF. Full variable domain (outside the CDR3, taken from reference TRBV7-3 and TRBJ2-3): GAGVSQTPSNKVTEKGKYVELRCDPISGHTALYWYRQSLGQGPEFLIYFQGTGAADDSGLPNDRFFAVRPEGSVSTLKIQRTERGDSAVYLCASSPYLADTDTQYFGPGTRLTVL.

CDR3 coding DNA: TGTGCCAGCAGTTTTTTCCGGGGAGGGGCGCGCACTGAAGCTTTCTTT. Protein sequence: CASSFFRGGARTEAFF. V is TRBV28 and J is TRBJ1-1, with D possibly TRBD1 on 5 matching bases. This CDR3 is 16 amino acids long. V was clipped by 3 bases and J by 4 bases, with 18 bases between them. From germline, CDR1 is MDHEN and CDR2 SYDVKM. The full variable domain, completed using reference TRBV28 and TRBJ1-1, is DVKVTQSSRYLVKRTGEKVFLECVQDMDHENMFWYRQDPGLGLRLIYFSYDVKMKEKGDIPEGYSVSREKKERFSLILESASTNQTSMYLCASSFFRGGARTEAFFGQGTRLTVV.